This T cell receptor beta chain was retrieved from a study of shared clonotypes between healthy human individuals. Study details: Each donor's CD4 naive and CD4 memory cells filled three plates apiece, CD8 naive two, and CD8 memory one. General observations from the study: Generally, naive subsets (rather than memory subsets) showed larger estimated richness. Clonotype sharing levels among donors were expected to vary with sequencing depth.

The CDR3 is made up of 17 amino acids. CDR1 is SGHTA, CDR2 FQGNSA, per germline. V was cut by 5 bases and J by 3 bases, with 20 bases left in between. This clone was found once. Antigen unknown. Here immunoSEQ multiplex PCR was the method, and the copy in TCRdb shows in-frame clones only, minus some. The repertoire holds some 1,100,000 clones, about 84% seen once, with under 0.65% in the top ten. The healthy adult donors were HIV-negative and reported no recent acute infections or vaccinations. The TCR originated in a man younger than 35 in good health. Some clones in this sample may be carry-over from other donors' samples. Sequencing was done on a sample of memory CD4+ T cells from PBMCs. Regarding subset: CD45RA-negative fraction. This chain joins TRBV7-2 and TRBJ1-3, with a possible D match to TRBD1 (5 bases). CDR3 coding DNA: TGTGCCAGCAGCCCACAGAGCTCGGGGCGGGGTGGAAACACCATATATTTT. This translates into CASSPQSSGRGGNTIYF.